This entry is about one T cell receptor (beta chain). Its matching antigen is unknown. The repertoire was sequenced with immunoSEQ multiplex PCR; TCRdb's copy has only in-frame clones and lacks some. The profile shows 35,000 to 45,000 clones, 86% of them singletons. The data are from a study of OX40 agonist ivuxolimab in advanced cancers. Study-level background: A male proportion of under 90% was recorded, with mean age around 62 years and range roughly 20 to 85. It was permissible to have had prior anti-PD-1, anti-PD-L1 or anti-CTLA-4 therapy, and around 40% had some.

General observations from the study: On average, a greater number of expanded clones characterised CD8+ T cells relative to CD4+.

No patient had autoimmune disease or received systemic immunosuppression. The trim removed 0 bases at V and 0 bases at J, leaving 8 bases unmatched. The CDR3 spans 18 residues. Germline CDR1 MGHRA, CDR2 YSYEKL. The specimen was CD4+ or CD8+ T cells sorted from blood, collected in a trial of the OX40 agonist ivuxolimab. The chain links TRBV4-1 to TRBJ1-1, with 9 bases identical to TRBD1. This receptor was identified in an adult with an advanced solid tumor such as melanoma, head and neck, liver or kidney cancer. The CDR3 spells CASSQETGGRIMNTEAFF. The CDR3 DNA reads TGCGCCAGCAGCCAAGAGACAGGGGGGAGAATTATGAACACTGAAGCTTTCTTT.